This TCR beta chain was profiled in a study of cytomegalovirus exposure and HLA in healthy donors. General study results and limits: Most observed TCR sequences were rare, whereas some public TCRs were detected in many donors. Presence/absence analyses assumed roughly uniform sequencing depth across donors, which may not hold. According to a later analysis, donors in an Asian-associated ancestry cluster reportedly had fewer N-insertions than the 666-donor mean.

As regards this clone: The target antigen is unknown.

The PCR employed 60 Vbeta primers together with 13 Jbeta primers. Measured with immunoSEQ multiplex PCR; TCRdb has only the in-frame clones, and not every one. This sample has some 200,000 clones, with around 76% found just once. Germline V gene sequence: CDR1 LNHDA, CDR2 SQIVND (reference sequence). This CDR3 contains 15 residues. Trimming pared 2 bases from V and 7 bases from J, leaving 14 bases between. The chain is built from TRBV19 and TRBJ2-2; tentative D call: TRBD1 (5 bases). Sequenced material: PBMCs. This clonotype was obtained from a woman aged 30 to 39 in good health and CMV-seropositive. The DNA for the CDR3 is TGTGCCAGTAGTATAATCGGACATTCAGGCGGGGAGCTGTTTTTT. Translated: CASSIIGHSGGELFF. The full variable domain, with the rest looked up from reference TRBV19 and TRBJ2-2, is DGGITQSPKYLFRKEGQNVTLSCEQNLNHDAMYWYRQDPGQGLRLIYYSQIVNDFQKGDIAEGYSVSREKKESFPLTVTSAQKNPTAFYLCASSIIGHSGGELFFGEGSRLTVL.